This T cell receptor beta chain was retrieved from a study of graft-versus-host responses after intestinal transplantation. The CDR3 spans 15 residues. V was shortened by 2 bases and J by 0 bases, with 11 bases between the two germline ends. CDR1 and CDR2 from the germline V gene are SGHRS and YFSETQ. Regarding this clone: What it recognizes is unknown.

Study observations and caveats: Detection of GvH clones occurred in recipient marrow, and some had their first appearance in ileum or blood. Where graft-donor T cell macrochimerism was present, patients had high graft-versus-host to host-versus-graft clonal ratios in allografts.

Here immunoSEQ multiplex PCR was the method, and the copy in TCRdb shows in-frame clones only, minus some. The sample consists of about 110,000 clones, 90% to 95% of them appearing once. The J gene is TRBJ1-2, the V gene TRBV5-1; D gene uncertain. The sample here was unstimulated CD8+ T cells sorted from spleen or lymph node cells, taken before transplant. This receptor was identified in a human donor who was the organ donor for an intestinal transplant. The CDR3 spells CASSFLTPSNYGYTF. The CDR3 nucleotides read TGCGCCAGCAGCTTTTTAACACCCTCTAACTATGGCTACACCTTC.